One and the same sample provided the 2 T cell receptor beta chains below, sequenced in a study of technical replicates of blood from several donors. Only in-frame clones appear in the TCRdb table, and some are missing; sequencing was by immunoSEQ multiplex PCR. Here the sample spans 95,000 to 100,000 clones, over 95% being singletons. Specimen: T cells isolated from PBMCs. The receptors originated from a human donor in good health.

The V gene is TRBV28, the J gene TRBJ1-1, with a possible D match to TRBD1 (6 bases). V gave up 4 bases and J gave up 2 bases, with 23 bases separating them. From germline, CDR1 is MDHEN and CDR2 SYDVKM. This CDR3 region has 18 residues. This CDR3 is CASSSGRVYHRVNTEAFF. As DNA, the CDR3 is TGTGCCAGCAGTTCCGGCCGGGTGTATCACAGGGTAAACACTGAAGCTTTCTTT.

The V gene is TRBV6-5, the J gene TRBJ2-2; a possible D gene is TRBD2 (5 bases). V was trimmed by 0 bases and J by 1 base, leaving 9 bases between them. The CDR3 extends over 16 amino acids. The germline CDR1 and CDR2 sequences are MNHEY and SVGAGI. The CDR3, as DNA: TGTGCCAGCAGTTACTCGGGAGCCCTGAACACCGGGGAGCTGTTTTTT. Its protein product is CASSYSGALNTGELFF.